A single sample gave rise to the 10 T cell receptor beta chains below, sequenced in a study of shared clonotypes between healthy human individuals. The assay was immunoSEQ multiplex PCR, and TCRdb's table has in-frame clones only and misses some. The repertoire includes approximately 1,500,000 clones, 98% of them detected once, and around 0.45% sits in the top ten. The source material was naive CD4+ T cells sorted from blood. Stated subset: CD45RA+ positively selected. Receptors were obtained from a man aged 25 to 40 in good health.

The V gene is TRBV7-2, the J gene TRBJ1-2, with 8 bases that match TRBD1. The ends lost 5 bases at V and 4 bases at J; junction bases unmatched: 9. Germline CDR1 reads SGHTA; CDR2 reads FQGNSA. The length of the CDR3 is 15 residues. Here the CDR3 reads CASSQQTGAGYGYTF. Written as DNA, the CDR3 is TGTGCCAGCAGCCAGCAGACAGGGGCGGGCTATGGCTACACCTTC.

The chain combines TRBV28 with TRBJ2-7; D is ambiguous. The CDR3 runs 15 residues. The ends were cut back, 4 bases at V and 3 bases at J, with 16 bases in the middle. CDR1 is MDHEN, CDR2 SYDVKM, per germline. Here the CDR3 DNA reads TGTGCCAGCAGTTCCCGTATTCCTGGGAACTACGAGCAGTACTTC. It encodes CASSSRIPGNYEQYF.

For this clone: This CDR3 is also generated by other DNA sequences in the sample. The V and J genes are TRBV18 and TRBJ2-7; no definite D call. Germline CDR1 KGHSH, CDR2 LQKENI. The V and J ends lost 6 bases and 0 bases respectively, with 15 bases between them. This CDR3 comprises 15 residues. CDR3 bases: TGTGCCAGCTCTCCTTTGCGAGACCGCTCCTACGAGCAGTACTTC. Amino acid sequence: CASSPLRDRSYEQYF.

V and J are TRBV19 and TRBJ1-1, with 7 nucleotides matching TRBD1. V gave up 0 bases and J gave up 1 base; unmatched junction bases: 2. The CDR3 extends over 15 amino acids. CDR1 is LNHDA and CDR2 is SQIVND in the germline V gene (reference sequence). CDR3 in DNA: TGTGCCAGTAGTATAGAGGGACAGAGGAACACTGAAGCTTTCTTT. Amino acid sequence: CASSIEGQRNTEAFF.

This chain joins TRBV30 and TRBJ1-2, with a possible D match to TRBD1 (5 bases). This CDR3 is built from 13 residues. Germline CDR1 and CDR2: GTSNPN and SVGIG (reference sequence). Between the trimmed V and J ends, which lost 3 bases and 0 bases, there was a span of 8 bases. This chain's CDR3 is CAWRQDANYGYTF. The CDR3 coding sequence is TGTGCCTGGAGACAGGATGCTAACTATGGCTACACCTTC. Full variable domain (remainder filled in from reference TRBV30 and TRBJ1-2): SQTIHQWPATLVQPVGSPLSLECTVEGTSNPNLYWYRQAAGRGLQLLFYSVGIGQISSEVPQNLSASRPQDRQFILSSKKLLLSDSGFYLCAWRQDANYGYTFGSGTRLTVV.

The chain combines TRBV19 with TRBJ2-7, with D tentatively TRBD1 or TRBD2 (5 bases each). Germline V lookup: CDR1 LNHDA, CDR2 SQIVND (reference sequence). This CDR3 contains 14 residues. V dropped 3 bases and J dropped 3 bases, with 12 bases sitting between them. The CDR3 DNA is TGTGCCAGTAGTATGAGGGGAGTTCACTACGAGCAGTACTTC. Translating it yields CASSMRGVHYEQYF.

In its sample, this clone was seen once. The CDR3 DNA sequence: TGTGCCAGCAGTACCCCGCTCACCGGGGCCCACAATGAGCAGTTCTTC. Amino acid sequence: CASSTPLTGAHNEQFF. V is TRBV5-6 and J is TRBJ2-1; tentatively, D is TRBD1 or TRBD2 (5 bases each). Trimming pared 5 bases from V and 5 bases from J, leaving 20 bases between. This CDR3 region has 16 residues. CDR1 and CDR2 from the germline V gene are SGHDT and YYEEEE.

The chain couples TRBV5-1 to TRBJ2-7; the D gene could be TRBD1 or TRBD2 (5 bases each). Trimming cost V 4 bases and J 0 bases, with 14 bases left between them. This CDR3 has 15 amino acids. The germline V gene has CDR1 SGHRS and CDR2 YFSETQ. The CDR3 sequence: CASSKRDLLSYEQYF. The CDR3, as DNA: TGCGCCAGCAGCAAGAGGGACCTCCTCTCCTACGAGCAGTACTTC.

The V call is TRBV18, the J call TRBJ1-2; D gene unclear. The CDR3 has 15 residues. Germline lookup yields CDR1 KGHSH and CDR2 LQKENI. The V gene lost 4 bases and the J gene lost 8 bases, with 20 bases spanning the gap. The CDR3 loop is CASSRLVEGGGGYTF. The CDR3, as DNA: TGTGCCAGCTCACGCCTAGTCGAGGGAGGAGGAGGCTACACCTTC.

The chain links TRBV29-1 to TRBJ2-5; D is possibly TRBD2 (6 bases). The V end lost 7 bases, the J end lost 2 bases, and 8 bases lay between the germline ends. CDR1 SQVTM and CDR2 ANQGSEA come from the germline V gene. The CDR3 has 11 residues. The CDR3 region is CSGGGQETQYF. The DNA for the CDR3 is TGCAGCGGTGGGGGGCAAGAGACCCAGTACTTC.